The table lists the clone carrying this T cell receptor (beta chain) with a few counts. Its antigen is undetermined. With 60 Vbeta and 13 Jbeta primers, the PCR was carried out. In the study's own analysis: Around 11 million of roughly 81 million unique TCR beta chains were shared, per a later count. Sequencing was performed with immunoSEQ multiplex PCR; in TCRdb, only in-frame clones are kept and a portion is missing. V and J calls plus clone size are reproduced from that table; the DNA served to infer D and trimming. The sample has about 190,000 clones, roughly three quarters seen once. Germline V gene lookup returns CDR1 MNHEY and CDR2 SVGAGI. Trimming removed 8 bases at V and 13 bases at J, with 19 bases between. This CDR3 comprises 12 residues. This sample was taken from a study of cytomegalovirus exposure and HLA in healthy donors. Study-wide results and limits: As a later analysis showed, a missense DCLRE1C variant was linked to trimming of TCR beta V- and J-genes. Many donors carried some public TCRs, although rarity characterized most TCR sequences.

This chain uses TRBV6-5 with TRBJ2-3; D not resolved. The sequenced sample was PBMCs. The sequence came from a woman between 45 and 60 years old in good health and CMV-seronegative. The CDR3 region is CASSPYGRLKYF. Here the CDR3 DNA reads TGTGCCAGCTCCCCCTACGGCAGGTTGAAGTATTTT.